This is a list of T cell receptor beta chains from one sample in a study of cytomegalovirus exposure and HLA in healthy donors. Only in-frame clones appear in the TCRdb table, and some are missing; sequencing was by immunoSEQ multiplex PCR. The top ten clones hold less than 5% of a sample with 95,000 to 110,000 clones, 79% of them seen once. Sequencing used PBMCs. The receptors were gathered from a man aged 50 to 59 in good health and CMV-seropositive. CDR3s include the opening cysteine and the closing phenylalanine or tryptophan. Each record gives: clone size, D gene, J gene, V gene, CDR3 protein, CDR3 DNA. The D gene is left open where the match is weak. Where a row states a size, it is once, few, many or the class of an expanded clone; other rows omit it.

>few|-|TRBJ2-7|TRBV5-1
CASSPVSGLNEQYF
TGCGCCAGCAGCCCCGTCTCAGGGTTGAACGAGCAGTACTTC
>-|TRBD2|TRBJ2-1|TRBV14
CASSQARWGGRSDEQFF
TGTGCCAGCAGCCAAGCAAGGTGGGGCGGGAGGTCAGATGAGCAGTTCTTC
>few|TRBD1|TRBJ1-5|TRBV27
CASRRDRGNQPQHF
TGTGCCAGCAGGAGGGACAGGGGCAATCAGCCCCAGCATTTT
>few|-|TRBJ2-7|TRBV27
CASSSDRYYEQYF
TGTGCCAGCAGTTCGGACAGATACTACGAGCAGTACTTC
>-|TRBD1|TRBJ1-2|TRBV5-1
CASSGGQGATNYGYTF
TGCGCCAGCAGCGGGGGACAGGGGGCAACTAACTATGGCTACACCTTC
>-|-|TRBJ1-2|TRBV4-2
CASLGHPPNYGYTF
TGTGCCAGCTTGGGACATCCCCCTAACTATGGCTACACCTTC
>-|-|TRBJ2-3|TRBV28
CASSSTADTQYF
TGTGCCAGCAGTTCGACTGCAGATACGCAGTATTTT
>once|TRBD1|TRBJ1-2|TRBV9
CASSERGTASRGYTF
TGTGCCAGCAGCGAGAGAGGGACAGCTTCGAGGGGCTACACCTTC
>-|TRBD2|TRBJ2-3|TRBV5-1
CASSGGLAGPTDTQYF
TGCGCCAGCAGCGGCGGACTAGCGGGGCCCACAGATACGCAGTATTTT
>-|TRBD1|TRBJ2-7|TRBV7-9
CASSLAPGTGAYEQYF
TGTGCCAGCAGCTTGGCCCCCGGGACAGGGGCCTACGAGCAGTACTTC
>-|-|TRBJ2-7|TRBV9
CASSATQGSFAEQYF
TGTGCCAGCAGCGCAACACAGGGATCATTCGCCGAGCAGTACTTC
>-|TRBD2|TRBJ2-1|TRBV5-1
CASSLSTSGRSGNNEQFF
TGCGCCAGCAGCTTGAGCACTAGCGGGAGGTCGGGGAACAATGAGCAGTTCTTC
>-|-|TRBJ2-1|TRBV14
CASSGRPGQTYNEQFF
TGTGCCAGCAGCGGCCGACCGGGACAAACCTACAATGAGCAGTTCTTC
>-|TRBD1|TRBJ2-7|TRBV14
CASSQDQGAEEQYF
TGTGCCAGCAGCCAAGACCAGGGGGCTGAAGAGCAGTACTTC
>-|-|TRBJ2-1|TRBV6-1
CASSAAQGSYNEQFF
TGTGCCAGCAGTGCAGCACAGGGTTCCTACAATGAGCAGTTCTTC
>-|TRBD2|TRBJ2-1|TRBV10-3
CAISGDGLTSGESNEQFF
TGTGCCATCAGTGGGGACGGACTGACTAGCGGGGAAAGCAATGAGCAGTTCTTC
>-|-|TRBJ2-3|TRBV28
CASSSSRAGTDTQYF
TGTGCCAGCAGCTCGTCGCGGGCAGGCACAGATACGCAGTATTTT
>-|TRBD1|TRBJ2-5|TRBV4-2
CASSLPGQKETQYF
TGTGCCAGCAGCCTACCGGGACAGAAAGAGACCCAGTACTTC
>-|-|TRBJ1-5|TRBV9
CASSVSSQANQPQHF
TGTGCCAGCAGCGTAAGCTCTCAGGCTAATCAGCCCCAGCATTTT
>-|-|TRBJ2-7|TRBV6-5
CASSYSTAGYEQYF
TGTGCCAGCAGTTACTCGACGGCAGGCTACGAGCAGTACTTC
>-|-|TRBJ1-6|TRBV5-4
CASSREGQIYNSPLHF
TGTGCCAGCAGCCGGGAAGGACAGATTTATAATTCACCCCTCCACTTT
>-|TRBD1|TRBJ1-1|TRBV27
CASSPTIGAGQGIYTEAFF
TGTGCCAGCAGTCCAACAATCGGGGCGGGACAGGGAATTTACACTGAAGCTTTCTTT
>-|TRBD1|TRBJ1-2|TRBV28
CASSPDRAANYGYTF
TGTGCCAGCAGTCCAGACAGGGCAGCTAACTATGGCTACACCTTC
>-|TRBD1|TRBJ1-3|TRBV7-2
CASSLYFLGQGDTIYF
TGTGCCAGCAGCTTATATTTCTTGGGACAGGGAGACACCATATATTTT
>-|TRBD1|TRBJ2-7|TRBV5-1
CASSPQGGGLYEQYF
TGCGCCAGCAGCCCACAGGGGGGTGGACTCTACGAGCAGTACTTC
>-|-|TRBJ2-7|TRBV28
CASSAGDSYEQYF
TGTGCCAGCAGTGCAGGGGACTCCTACGAGCAGTACTTC
>-|-|TRBJ1-1|TRBV21-1
CATHPGGVPEAFF
TGTGCCACTCACCCAGGGGGCGTCCCTGAAGCTTTCTTT
>-|TRBD2|TRBJ2-3|TRBV6-1
CASSEKRDRVDTQYF
TGTGCCAGCAGTGAGAAGCGGGACCGGGTGGATACGCAGTATTTT
>-|-|TRBJ1-1|TRBV28
CASMRNTEAFF
TGTGCCAGCATGAGGAACACTGAAGCTTTCTTT
>-|TRBD2|TRBJ2-1|TRBV27
CASRKSGLVTYNEQFF
TGTGCCAGCAGAAAATCGGGACTAGTAACCTACAATGAGCAGTTCTTC
>-|TRBD2|TRBJ2-3|TRBV9
CASSARAGTSTDTQYF
TGTGCCAGCAGCGCCAGAGCGGGAACTAGCACAGATACGCAGTATTTT
>-|-|TRBJ2-5|TRBV7-2
CASSLPPLAQGETQYF
TGTGCCAGCAGCTTACCGCCCCTAGCTCAAGGAGAGACCCAGTACTTC
>-|TRBD2|TRBJ2-1|TRBV28
CASSLESGNNEQFF
TGTGCCAGCAGTTTAGAGAGCGGGAACAATGAGCAGTTCTTC
>-|-|TRBJ2-1|TRBV27
CASTDGGEQFF
TGTGCCAGCACTGACGGGGGAGAGCAGTTCTTC
>once|TRBD2|TRBJ2-3|TRBV23-1
CASSQGGRKTSGRWVADTQYF
TGCGCCAGCAGTCAAGGGGGCAGAAAGACTAGCGGGAGATGGGTTGCAGATACGCAGTATTTT
>once|-|TRBJ2-1|TRBV21-1
CASSEGHTNEQFF
TGTGCCAGCAGCGAGGGACATACCAATGAGCAGTTCTTC
>-|-|TRBJ1-1|TRBV6-5
CASSHPGGANTEAFF
TGTGCCAGCAGTCACCCCGGGGGGGCGAACACTGAAGCTTTCTTT
>few|-|TRBJ2-3|TRBV18
CASSLGQSTDTQYF
TGTGCCAGCTCACTGGGACAAAGCACAGATACGCAGTATTTT
>-|TRBD2|TRBJ2-3|TRBV13
CASSTRLAGEDTQYF
TGTGCCAGCAGCACCAGACTAGCGGGAGAAGATACGCAGTATTTT
>-|TRBD1|TRBJ1-5|TRBV30
CAWSEGQGSNQPQHF
TGTGCCTGGAGTGAGGGACAGGGGTCGAATCAGCCCCAGCATTTT
>-|TRBD1|TRBJ2-7|TRBV30
CAWRGQGVSYEQYF
TGTGCCTGGAGGGGACAGGGTGTCTCCTACGAGCAGTACTTC
>-|-|TRBJ1-2|TRBV19
CASTDWGQGGGYTF
TGTGCCAGTACCGATTGGGGCCAGGGTGGCGGCTACACCTTC
>-|TRBD1|TRBJ2-7|TRBV7-2
CASSFGQGAAYEQYF
TGTGCCAGCAGCTTCGGACAGGGGGCGGCCTACGAGCAGTACTTC
>-|-|TRBJ2-3|TRBV5-1
CASSTGVADTQYF
TGCGCCAGCAGCACGGGAGTGGCAGATACGCAGTATTTT
>once|TRBD1|TRBJ1-5|TRBV14
CASSDRGRKGNQPQHF
TGTGCCAGCAGCGACAGGGGACGGAAAGGCAATCAGCCCCAGCATTTT
>-|-|TRBJ2-3|TRBV7-9
CASSFDTVVDTQYF
TGTGCCAGCAGCTTCGACACGGTAGTCGATACGCAGTATTTT